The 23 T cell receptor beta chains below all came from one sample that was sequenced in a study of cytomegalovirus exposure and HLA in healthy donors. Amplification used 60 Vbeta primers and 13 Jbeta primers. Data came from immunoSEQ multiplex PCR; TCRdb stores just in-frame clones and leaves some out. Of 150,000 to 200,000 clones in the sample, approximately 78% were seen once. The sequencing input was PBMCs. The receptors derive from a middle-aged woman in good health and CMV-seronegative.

Here the CDR3 reads CASSPGTAEDNNSPLHF. The CDR3 DNA is TGCGCCAGCAGCCCAGGGACAGCGGAGGATAATAATTCACCCCTCCACTTT. V and J are TRBV5-1 and TRBJ1-6; 7 bases map to TRBD1. The V segment lost 4 bases and the J segment 5 bases; nucleotides outside the gene matches: 12. The germline CDR1 and CDR2 sequences are SGHRS and YFSETQ. The CDR3 extends over 17 amino acids.

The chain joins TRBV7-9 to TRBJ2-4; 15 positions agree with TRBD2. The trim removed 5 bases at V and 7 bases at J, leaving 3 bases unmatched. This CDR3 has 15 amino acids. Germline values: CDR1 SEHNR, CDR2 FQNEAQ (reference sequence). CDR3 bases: TGTGCCAGCAGCGGACTAGCGGGGGGGCGGAACATTCAGTACTTC. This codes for CASSGLAGGRNIQYF.

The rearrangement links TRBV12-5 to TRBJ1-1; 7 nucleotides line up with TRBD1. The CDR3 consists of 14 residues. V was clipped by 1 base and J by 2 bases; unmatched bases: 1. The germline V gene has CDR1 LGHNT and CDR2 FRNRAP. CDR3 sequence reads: CASGLGQGNTEAFF. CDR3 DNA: TGTGCTAGTGGTTTGGGACAGGGCAACACTGAAGCTTTCTTT.

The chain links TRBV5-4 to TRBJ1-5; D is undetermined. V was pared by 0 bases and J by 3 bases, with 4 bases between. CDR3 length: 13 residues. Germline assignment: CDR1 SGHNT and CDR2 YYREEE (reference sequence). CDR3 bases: TGTGCCAGCAGCTTGGATCTCAATCAGCCCCAGCATTTT. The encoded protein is CASSLDLNQPQHF.

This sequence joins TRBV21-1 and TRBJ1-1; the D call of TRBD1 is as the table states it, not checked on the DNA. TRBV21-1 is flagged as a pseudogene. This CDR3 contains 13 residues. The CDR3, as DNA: TGTGCCAGCAGCAGCAGGGGGAACACTGAAGCTTTCTTT. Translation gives CASSSRGNTEAFF.

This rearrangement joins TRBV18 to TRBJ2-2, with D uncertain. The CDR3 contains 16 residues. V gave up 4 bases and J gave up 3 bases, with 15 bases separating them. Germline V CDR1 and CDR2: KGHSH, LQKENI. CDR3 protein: CASSLSWSVDTGELFF. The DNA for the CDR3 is TGTGCCAGCTCACTTTCGTGGAGCGTAGACACCGGGGAGCTGTTTTTT.

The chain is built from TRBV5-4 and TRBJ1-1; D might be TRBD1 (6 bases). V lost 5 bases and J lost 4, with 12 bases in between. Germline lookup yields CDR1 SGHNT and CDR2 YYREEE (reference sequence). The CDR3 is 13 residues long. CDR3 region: CASRVTGSTEAFF. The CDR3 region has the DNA TGTGCCAGCAGGGTAACAGGGTCCACTGAAGCTTTCTTT.

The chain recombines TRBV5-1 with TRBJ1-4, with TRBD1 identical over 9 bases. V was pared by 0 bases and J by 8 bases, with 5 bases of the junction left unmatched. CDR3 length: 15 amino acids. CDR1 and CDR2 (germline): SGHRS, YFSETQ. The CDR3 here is CASSLGDRVAEKLFF. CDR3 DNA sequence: TGCGCCAGCAGCTTGGGGGACAGGGTCGCCGAAAAACTGTTTTTT.

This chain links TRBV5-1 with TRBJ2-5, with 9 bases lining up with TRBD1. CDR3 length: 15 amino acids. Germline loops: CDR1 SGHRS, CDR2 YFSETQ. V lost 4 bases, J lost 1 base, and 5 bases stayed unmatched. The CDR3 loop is CASSRGTGSQETQYF. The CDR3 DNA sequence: TGCGCCAGCAGCCGCGGGACAGGGAGCCAAGAGACCCAGTACTTC.

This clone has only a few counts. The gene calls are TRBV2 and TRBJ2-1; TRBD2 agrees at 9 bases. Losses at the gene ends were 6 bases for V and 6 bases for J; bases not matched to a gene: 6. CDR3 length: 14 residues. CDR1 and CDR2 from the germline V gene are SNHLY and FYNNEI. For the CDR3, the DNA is TGTGCCAGCAGGTCTAAACTAGCGGGCAATGAGCAGTTCTTC. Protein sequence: CASRSKLAGNEQFF. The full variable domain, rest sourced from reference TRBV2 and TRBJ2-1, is EPEVTQTPSHQVTQMGQEVILRCVPISNHLYFYWYRQILGQKVEFLVSFYNNEISEKSEIFDDQFSVERPDGSNFTLKIRSTKLEDSAMYFCASRSKLAGNEQFFGPGTRLTVL.

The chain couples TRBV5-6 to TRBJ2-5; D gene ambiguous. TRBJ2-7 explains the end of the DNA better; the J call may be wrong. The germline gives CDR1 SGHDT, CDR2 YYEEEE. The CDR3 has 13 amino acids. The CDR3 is CASSLVNSYEQYF. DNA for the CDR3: TGTGCCAGCAGCTTGGTAAACAGCTACGAGCAGTACTTC.

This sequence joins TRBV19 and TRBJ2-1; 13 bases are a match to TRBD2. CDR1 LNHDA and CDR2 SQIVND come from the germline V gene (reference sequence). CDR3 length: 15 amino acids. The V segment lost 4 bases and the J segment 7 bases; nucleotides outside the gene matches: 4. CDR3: CASSTRLAGGNEQFF. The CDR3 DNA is TGTGCCAGTAGTACAAGACTAGCGGGGGGAAATGAGCAGTTCTTC.

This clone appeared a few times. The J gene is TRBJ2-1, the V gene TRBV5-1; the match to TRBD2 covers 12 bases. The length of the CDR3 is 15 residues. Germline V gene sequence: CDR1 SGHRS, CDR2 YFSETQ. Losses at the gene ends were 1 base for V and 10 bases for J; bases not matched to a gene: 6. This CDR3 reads CASSLLLAGGEEQFF. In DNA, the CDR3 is TGCGCCAGCAGCTTGCTACTAGCGGGGGGAGAAGAGCAGTTCTTC.

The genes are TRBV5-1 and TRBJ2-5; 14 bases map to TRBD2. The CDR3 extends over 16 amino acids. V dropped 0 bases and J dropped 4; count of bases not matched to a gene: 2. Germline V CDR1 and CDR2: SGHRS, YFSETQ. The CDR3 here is CASSLGLAGGRETQYF. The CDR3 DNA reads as TGCGCCAGCAGCTTGGGACTAGCGGGGGGGCGAGAGACCCAGTACTTC.

CDR3 in amino acids: CASSSGTGSLEKLFF. The CDR3, as DNA: TGCGCCAGCAGCTCCGGGACAGGGTCTTTGGAAAAACTGTTTTTT. This sequence joins TRBV5-1 and TRBJ1-4; 9 bases line up with TRBD1. From germline, CDR1 is SGHRS and CDR2 YFSETQ. V was pared by 3 bases and J by 8 bases, with 8 bases of the junction left unmatched. The CDR3 has 15 amino acids.

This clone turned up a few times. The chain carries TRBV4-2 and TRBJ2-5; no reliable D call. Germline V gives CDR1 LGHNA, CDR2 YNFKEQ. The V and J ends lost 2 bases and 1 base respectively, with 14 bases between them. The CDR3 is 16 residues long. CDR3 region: CASSQRDNHGQETQYF. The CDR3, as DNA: TGTGCCAGCAGCCAACGAGACAATCACGGCCAAGAGACCCAGTACTTC.

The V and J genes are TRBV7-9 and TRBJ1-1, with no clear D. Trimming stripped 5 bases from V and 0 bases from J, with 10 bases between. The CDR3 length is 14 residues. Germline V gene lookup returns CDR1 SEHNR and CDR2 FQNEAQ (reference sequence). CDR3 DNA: TGTGCCAGCAGCCCGACTCAAATGAACACTGAAGCTTTCTTT. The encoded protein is CASSPTQMNTEAFF.

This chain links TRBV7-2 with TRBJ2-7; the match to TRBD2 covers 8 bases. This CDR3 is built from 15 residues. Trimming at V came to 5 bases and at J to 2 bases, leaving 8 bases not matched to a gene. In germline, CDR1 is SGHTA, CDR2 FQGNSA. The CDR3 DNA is TGTGCCAGCAGCCCCAGGGGTAGCGGGACCTACGAGCAGTACTTC. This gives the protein CASSPRGSGTYEQYF.

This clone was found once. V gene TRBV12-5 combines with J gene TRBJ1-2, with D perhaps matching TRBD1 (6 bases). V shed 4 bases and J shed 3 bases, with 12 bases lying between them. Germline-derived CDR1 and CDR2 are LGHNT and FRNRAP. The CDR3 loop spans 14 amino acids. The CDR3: CASGYRALDYGYTF. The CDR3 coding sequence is TGTGCTAGTGGTTACAGGGCCCTGGACTATGGCTACACCTTC.

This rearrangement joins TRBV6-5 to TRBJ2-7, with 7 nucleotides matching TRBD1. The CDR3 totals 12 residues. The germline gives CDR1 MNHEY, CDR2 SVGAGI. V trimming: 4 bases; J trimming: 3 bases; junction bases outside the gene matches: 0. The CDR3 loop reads CASSWDSYEQYF. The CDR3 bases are TGTGCCAGCAGTTGGGACAGCTACGAGCAGTACTTC.

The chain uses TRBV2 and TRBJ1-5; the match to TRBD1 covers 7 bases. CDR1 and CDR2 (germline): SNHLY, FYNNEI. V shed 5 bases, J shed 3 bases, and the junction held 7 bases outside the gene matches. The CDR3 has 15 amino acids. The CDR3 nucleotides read TGTGCCAGCAGTACCGACAGGGTATACAATCAGCCCCAGCATTTT. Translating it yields CASSTDRVYNQPQHF.

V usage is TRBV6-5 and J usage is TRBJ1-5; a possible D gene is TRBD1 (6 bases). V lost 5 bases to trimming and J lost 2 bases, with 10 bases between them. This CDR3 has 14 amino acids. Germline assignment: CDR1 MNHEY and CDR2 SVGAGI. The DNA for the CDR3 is TGTGCCAGCAGTAGCAGGGGAGGCAATCAGCCCCAGCATTTT. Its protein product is CASSSRGGNQPQHF.

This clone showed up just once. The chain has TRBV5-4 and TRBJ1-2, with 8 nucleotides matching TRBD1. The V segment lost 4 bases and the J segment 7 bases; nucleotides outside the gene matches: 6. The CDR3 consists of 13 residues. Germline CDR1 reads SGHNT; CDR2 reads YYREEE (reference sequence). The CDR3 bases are TGTGCCAGCAGCCCTATTGACAGGGGTGGCTACACCTTC. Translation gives CASSPIDRGGYTF.